This paragraph reports one TCR beta chain. What it recognizes is unknown. Here immunoSEQ multiplex PCR was the method, and the copy in TCRdb shows in-frame clones only, minus some. The sample consists of over 750,000 clones, approximately 96% of them appearing once. The data were taken from a study of shared clonotypes between healthy human individuals. Terminally differentiated effector memory CD45RA+ cells were excluded from the naive CD8 cells, which were CD45RO-negative and positively selected for CCR7. Whole-study findings and limits: Shared clonotypes: 4.5% to 5% naive CD4, about 3.5% naive CD8, 2.3% memory CD4, more than 0.3% memory CD8.

V dropped 5 bases and J dropped 3; count of bases not matched to a gene: 4. CDR1 is SEHNR and CDR2 is FQNEAQ in the germline V gene (reference sequence). This CDR3 region has 15 residues. The source is a man aged 30 to 39 in good health. Sequencing was carried out using naive CD8+ T cells sorted from blood. The genes are TRBV7-9 and TRBJ2-2; TRBD1 matches 9 bases. CDR3 DNA sequence: TGTGCCAGCAGCACCGACAGGGGGTACACCGGGGAGCTGTTTTTT. This gives the protein CASSTDRGYTGELFF. The full variable domain, in which reference TRBV7-9 and TRBJ2-2 provide the parts outside the CDR3, is DTGVSQNPRHKITKRGQNVTFRCDPISEHNRLYWYRQTLGQGPEFLTYFQNEAQLEKSRLLSDRFSAERPKGSFSTLEIQRTEQGDSAMYLCASSTDRGYTGELFFGEGSRLTVL.